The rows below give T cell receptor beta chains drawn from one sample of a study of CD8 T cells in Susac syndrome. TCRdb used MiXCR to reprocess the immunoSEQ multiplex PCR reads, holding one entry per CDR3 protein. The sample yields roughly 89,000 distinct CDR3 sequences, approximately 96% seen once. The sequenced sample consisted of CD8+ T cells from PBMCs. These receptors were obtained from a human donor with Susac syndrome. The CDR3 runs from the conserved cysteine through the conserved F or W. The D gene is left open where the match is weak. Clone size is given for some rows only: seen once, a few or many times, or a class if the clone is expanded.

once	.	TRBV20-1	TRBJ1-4	CSASDQGGEKLFF	TGCAGTGCTAGTGACCAGGGTGGGGAAAAACTGTTTTTT
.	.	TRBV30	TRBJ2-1	CAWSVAGHEQFF	TGTGCCTGGAGTGTAGCAGGGCATGAGCAGTTCTTC
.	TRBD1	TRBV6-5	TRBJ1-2	CASSYRGQHGYTF	TGTGCCAGCAGTTACAGGGGGCAACATGGCTACACCTTC
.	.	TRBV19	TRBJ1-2	CASSASVFYGYTF	TGTGCCAGTAGTGCCAGCGTATTCTATGGCTACACCTTC
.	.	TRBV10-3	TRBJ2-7	CAISETGDLSYEQYF	TGTGCCATCAGTGAGACGGGGGACCTCTCCTACGAGCAGTACTTC
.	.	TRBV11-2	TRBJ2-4	CASSPGYNIQYF	TGTGCCAGCAGCCCCGGTTATAACATTCAGTACTTC
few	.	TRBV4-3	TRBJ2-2	CASSQDRGTGELFF	TGCGCCAGCAGCCAAGATCGGGGCACCGGGGAGCTGTTTTTT
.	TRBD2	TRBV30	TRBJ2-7	CAWSMTSGGDEQYF	TGTGCCTGGAGTATGACTAGCGGGGGGGACGAGCAGTACTTC
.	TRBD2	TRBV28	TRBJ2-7	CASSPAGTGGYEQYF	TGTGCCAGCAGTCCCGCCGGGACGGGGGGGTACGAGCAGTACTTC
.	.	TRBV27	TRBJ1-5	CASSLTRGDQPQHF	TGTGCCAGCAGTTTAACCAGGGGAGACCAGCCCCAGCATTTT
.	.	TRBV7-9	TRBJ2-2	CASSLSGRGNTGELFF	TGTGCCAGCAGCTTAAGTGGTCGGGGGAACACCGGGGAGCTGTTTTTT
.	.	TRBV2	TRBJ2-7	CASSLQGSYEQYF	TGTGCCAGCAGCCTACAGGGCTCCTACGAGCAGTACTTC
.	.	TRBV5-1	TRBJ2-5	CASSSLTAQETQYF	TGCGCCAGCAGCAGCCTGACAGCCCAAGAGACCCAGTACTTC
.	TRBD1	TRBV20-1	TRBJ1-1	CSDRQGAGTEAFF	TGCAGTGATAGACAGGGGGCGGGGACTGAAGCTTTCTTT
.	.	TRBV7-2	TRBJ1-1	CASSYRGNTEAFF	TGTGCCAGCAGCTATCGGGGGAACACTGAAGCTTTCTTT
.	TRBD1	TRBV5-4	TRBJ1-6	CASRSTGGNSPLHF	TGTGCCAGCAGATCGACAGGGGGTAATTCACCCCTCCACTTT
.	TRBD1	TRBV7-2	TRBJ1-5	CADQRSGQGGNQPQHF	TGTGCTGATCAGCGCTCGGGGCAGGGGGGCAATCAGCCCCAGCATTTT
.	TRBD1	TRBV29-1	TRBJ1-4	CSYRGTNEKLFF	TGCAGTTACAGGGGCACTAATGAAAAACTGTTTTTT
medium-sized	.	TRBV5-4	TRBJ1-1	CASSLQGWVTEAFF	TGTGCCAGCAGCTTGCAGGGATGGGTCACTGAAGCTTTCTTT
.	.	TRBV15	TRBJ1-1	CATSSDTTEAFF	TGTGCCACCAGCAGCGACACCACTGAAGCTTTCTTT
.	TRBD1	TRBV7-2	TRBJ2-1	CASSLGPGTGDNEQFF	TGTGCCAGCAGCTTAGGGCCCGGGACAGGGGACAATGAGCAGTTCTTC
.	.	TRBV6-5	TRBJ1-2	CASSPRSLYGYTF	TGTGCCAGCAGTCCCCGGAGTCTCTATGGCTACACCTTC
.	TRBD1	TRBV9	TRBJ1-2	CASSAGQAGYTF	TGTGCCAGCAGCGCCGGACAGGCGGGCTACACCTTC
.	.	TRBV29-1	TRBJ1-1	CSVDSGNTEAFF	TGCAGCGTTGATTCAGGGAACACTGAAGCTTTCTTT
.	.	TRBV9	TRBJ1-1	CASSESDRSSSRAFF	TGTGCCAGCAGCGAGTCGGACAGATCCTCGAGTAGAGCTTTCTTT
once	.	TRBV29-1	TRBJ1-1	CSVVGYTEAFF	TGCAGCGTTGTTGGGTACACTGAAGCTTTCTTT
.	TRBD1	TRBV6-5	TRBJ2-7	CASSYSGTGSSYEQYF	TGTGCCAGCAGTTACTCCGGGACAGGAAGCTCCTACGAGCAGTACTTC
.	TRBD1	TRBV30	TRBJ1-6	CAWTYGTDAPLHF	TGTGCCTGGACGTACGGGACAGATGCCCCCCTCCACTTT
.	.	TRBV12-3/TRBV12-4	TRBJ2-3	CASLGDTQYF	TGTGCCAGCTTAGGAGATACGCAGTATTTT
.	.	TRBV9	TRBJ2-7	CASSVATGSNEQYF	TGTGCCAGCAGCGTAGCTACAGGGTCTAATGAGCAGTACTTC
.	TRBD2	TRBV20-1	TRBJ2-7	CSASTSGDEDEQYF	TGCAGTGCTAGTACTAGCGGGGACGAGGACGAGCAGTACTTC
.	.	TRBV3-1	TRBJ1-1	CASSRNIGGNTEAFF	TGTGCCAGCAGCCGAAACATCGGGGGGAACACTGAAGCTTTCTTT
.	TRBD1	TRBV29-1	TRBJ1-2	CSAGTVYYGYTF	TGCAGCGCCGGGACAGTCTACTATGGCTACACCTTC
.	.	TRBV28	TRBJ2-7	CAYGVPHSYEQYF	TGTGCCTACGGGGTTCCTCACTCCTACGAGCAGTACTTC
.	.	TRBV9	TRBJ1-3	CASSGRRGAGNTIYF	TGTGCCAGCAGCGGACGGAGGGGAGCCGGAAACACCATATATTTT
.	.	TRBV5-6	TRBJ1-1	CASSLGMANTEAFF	TGTGCCAGCAGCTTGGGAATGGCGAACACTGAAGCTTTCTTT
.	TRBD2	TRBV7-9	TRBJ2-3	CASSLQSGASTDTQYF	TGTGCCAGCAGCTTACAGAGCGGGGCTAGCACAGATACGCAGTATTTT
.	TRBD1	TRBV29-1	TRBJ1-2	CSAQQGAKGYTF	TGCAGCGCTCAACAGGGGGCCAAGGGCTACACCTTC
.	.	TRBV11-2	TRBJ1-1	CASSLVVSGENEAFF	TGTGCCAGCAGCTTAGTGGTATCGGGGGAGAATGAAGCTTTCTTT
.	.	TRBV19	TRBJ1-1	CASKLSGTPEAFF	TGTGCCAGTAAACTATCAGGGACCCCTGAAGCTTTCTTT
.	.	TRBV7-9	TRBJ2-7	CASSPPRDSYEQYF	TGTGCCAGCAGCCCCCCAAGGGACTCCTACGAGCAGTACTTC
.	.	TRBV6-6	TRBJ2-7	CASSYLRDEQYF	TGTGCCAGCAGTTACCTCAGGGACGAGCAGTACTTC
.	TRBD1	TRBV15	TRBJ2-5	CATSRAGGETQYF	TGTGCCACCAGCAGAGCAGGGGGAGAGACCCAGTACTTC
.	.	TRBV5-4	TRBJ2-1	CASSLGGGQISYNEQFF	TGTGCCAGCAGCTTGGGGGGCGGACAGATCTCCTACAATGAGCAGTTCTTC